This T cell receptor (beta chain) was sequenced during a study of vaccination and CD4 T cells after COVID-19. Looked up from germline, CDR1 is DFQATT and CDR2 is SNEGSKA (reference sequence). The CDR3 extends over 17 amino acids. The V segment lost 0 bases and the J segment 0 bases; nucleotides outside the gene matches: 5. This clonotype was counted a few times. Its specificity is unknown. General observations from the study: Within convalescent individuals, 304 out of 307 vaccine-specific clones proved to be spike mono-reactive.

The treatment here: approximately nine-day PBMC culture with coronavirus spike peptide pools or control peptides (ViraFEST assay). An Oncomine TCR Beta short-read assay was used to sequence the DNA from cultured CD4+ T cells. TCRdb recomputed calls from the PCR reads with MiXCR, one row per CDR3 protein. The data contain about 10,000 distinct CDR3 sequences, less than 65% of them singletons. This TCR derives from a human donor who had recovered from COVID-19. The sequenced material came from CD4+ T cells from blood, cultured in vitro. The chain uses TRBV20-1 and TRBJ2-3, with 11 bases that match TRBD2. The DNA of the CDR3 is TGCAGTGCTAGAGATCCTAGCGGGAGGAGTAGCACAGATACGCAGTATTTT. Protein sequence: CSARDPSGRSSTDTQYF.